The 30 T cell receptor beta chains reported below all come from one sample, sequenced in a study of T cells in tumors after PD-1 blockade. Clones were read by immunoSEQ multiplex PCR, and TCRdb kept only the in-frame ones, dropping some. The sample carries roughly 9,300 clones, 65% to 80% recorded once. The sample was tumor tissue, taken after anti-PD-1 treatment. Receptors originate from a human donor with basal cell carcinoma.

The chain has TRBV7-2 and TRBJ1-1; TRBD1 is a possible D gene (5 bases). V lost 4 bases and J lost 0, with 15 bases in between. Germline CDR1 SGHTA, CDR2 FQGNSA. The CDR3 is 16 amino acids. CDR3 DNA sequence: TGTGCCAGCAGCTACCCGGGGCAGGGCATGAACACTGAAGCTTTCTTT. It is translated as CASSYPGQGMNTEAFF.

The chain combines TRBV4-3 with TRBJ2-1, with D perhaps TRBD1 or TRBD2 (5 bases each). The CDR3 covers 16 residues. Germline CDR1 and CDR2: LGHNA and YSLEER. Trimming took 3 bases from V and 2 from J, leaving 14 bases between them. The CDR3 DNA is TGCGCCAGCAGCCAGACCGGGACGGCCGCCTACAATGAGCAGTTCTTC. As protein: CASSQTGTAAYNEQFF.

This CDR3 is CASSQARGLGEAFF. The CDR3 coding sequence is TGCGCCAGCAGCCAAGCTCGTGGTTTGGGTGAAGCTTTCTTT. This rearrangement joins TRBV4-3 to TRBJ1-1, with D unclear. In germline, CDR1 is LGHNA, CDR2 YSLEER. CDR3 length: 14 amino acids. Trimming pared 1 base from V and 7 bases from J, leaving 13 bases between.

The CDR3 region is CASSDFLERGEQFF. The CDR3 nucleotides read TGTGCCAGCAGTGATTTCCTCGAGCGGGGTGAGCAGTTCTTC. The chain combines TRBV6-1 with TRBJ2-1; 7 bases fit TRBD2. J gave up 9 bases and V 3 bases, and 8 bases lay outside the gene matches. The CDR3 is 14 amino acids. The V gene's germline CDR1 is MNHNS and CDR2 SASEGT.

This clone was seen only a few times. The chain joins TRBV28 to TRBJ1-1; TRBD1 might be the D (6 bases). Per germline, CDR1 MDHEN and CDR2 SYDVKM. V was shortened by 1 base and J by 3 bases, with 15 bases between the two germline ends. There are 16 residues in the CDR3. The CDR3 DNA reads as TGTGCCAGCAGTTTATTGTCAGGGGTGGGTGACACTGAAGCTTTCTTT. Amino acids: CASSLLSGVGDTEAFF.

This clone was detected only a few times. The chain joins TRBV14 to TRBJ2-4; 12 bases agree with TRBD2. V was pared by 4 bases and J by 7 bases, with 5 bases of the junction left unmatched. The germline gives CDR1 SGHDN, CDR2 FVKESK. This CDR3 is 15 amino acids long. The CDR3 is CASSPPGLAGNIQYF. CDR3 sequence (DNA): TGTGCCAGCAGCCCCCCCGGACTAGCGGGGAACATTCAGTACTTC.

V is TRBV4-1 and J is TRBJ2-7; D remains ambiguous. This CDR3 has 15 residues. The ends were cut back, 0 bases at V and 1 base at J, with 10 bases in the middle. CDR1 is MGHRA and CDR2 is YSYEKL in the germline V gene. CDR3 amino acids: CASSQEPVKSYEQYF. The CDR3 DNA follows: TGCGCCAGCAGCCAAGAACCCGTAAAATCCTACGAGCAGTACTTC.

Only one count was recorded for this clone. CDR3 amino acids: CAISRKKETEAFF. In DNA form, the CDR3 reads TGTGCCATCAGCCGCAAGAAAGAGACTGAAGCTTTCTTT. This chain connects TRBV10-3 to TRBJ1-1; no reliable D call. Germline lookup yields CDR1 ENHRY and CDR2 SYGVKD. With 6 bases removed from V and 5 bases from J, the gap between germline ends came to 13 bases. This CDR3 contains 13 residues.

Judged by abundance, this clone is medium-sized. The V and J genes are TRBV19 and TRBJ2-7; D may match TRBD1 or TRBD2 (5 bases each). The germline V and J ends were trimmed by 3 bases and 6 bases, with 18 bases remaining between them. This CDR3 region has 15 residues. Per the germline V gene, CDR1 is LNHDA and CDR2 is SQIVND (reference sequence). The CDR3: CASSMGDLWNGEQYF. CDR3 DNA: TGTGCCAGTAGTATGGGGGATCTTTGGAACGGCGAGCAGTACTTC. Full variable domain (rest looked up from reference TRBV19 and TRBJ2-7): DGGITQSPKYLFRKEGQNVTLSCEQNLNHDAMYWYRQDPGQGLRLIYYSQIVNDFQKGDIAEGYSVSREKKESFPLTVTSAQKNPTAFYLCASSMGDLWNGEQYFGPGTRLTVT.

By proportion, this clone is medium-sized. V usage is TRBV7-9 and J usage is TRBJ1-1, with a weak D call TRBD1 (5 bases). This CDR3 is 13 amino acids long. Germline CDR1 and CDR2: SEHNR and FQNEAQ (reference sequence). The V end was cut by 3 bases, the J end by 7 bases, with 12 bases between. Written as DNA, the CDR3 is TGTGCCAGCAGCTTCGGGGGAATGGATGAAGCTTTCTTT. This encodes CASSFGGMDEAFF.

The chain combines TRBV6-5 with TRBJ2-1; 9 bases are a match to TRBD2. Germline CDR1 MNHEY, CDR2 SVGAGI. Trimming took 6 bases from V and 5 from J; bases not matched to a gene: 8. CDR3 length: 15 residues. The CDR3 sequence: CASRATSGVNNEQFF. The CDR3 nucleotides read TGTGCCAGCAGGGCGACTAGCGGTGTCAACAATGAGCAGTTCTTC.

This clone was recorded a few times. The chain uses TRBV16 and TRBJ1-2; D gene ambiguous. Germline V gene lookup returns CDR1 KGHSY and CDR2 FQNENV. Trimming took off 0 bases at V and 9 bases at J, with 5 bases between the two ends. The CDR3 consists of 11 residues. CDR3 amino acids: CASSQSGSYTF. The CDR3 nucleotides read TGTGCCAGCAGCCAATCGGGTAGCTACACCTTC.

This chain uses TRBV6-2 or TRBV6-3 with TRBJ1-2, with D uncertain. CDR1 and CDR2 (germline): MNHEY, SVGEGT. V gave up 6 bases and J gave up 4 bases, with 12 bases separating them. This CDR3 is built from 13 residues. The CDR3 is CASSSRGFYGYTF. Written as DNA, the CDR3 is TGTGCCAGCAGCAGCCGGGGTTTCTATGGCTACACCTTC.

With respect to this clone: The sample holds other DNA sequences that translate to the same CDR3. The V call is TRBV20-1, the J call TRBJ2-3, with D perhaps assigned TRBD1 or TRBD2 (5 bases each). Trimming cost V 3 bases and J 5 bases, with 15 bases left between them. The germline gives CDR1 DFQATT, CDR2 SNEGSKA (reference sequence). This CDR3 contains 14 residues. CDR3 protein: CSASLGRAIDTQYF. CDR3 nucleotides: TGCAGTGCTAGTCTGGGACGAGCAATAGATACGCAGTATTTT.

The chain is built from TRBV12-3 or TRBV12-4 and TRBJ2-1, with D hard to call. The V gene lost 6 bases and the J gene lost 0 bases, with 6 bases spanning the gap. This CDR3 has 13 residues. CDR3 sequence: CASSTDSYNEQFF. In DNA, the CDR3 is TGTGCCAGCAGCACGGACTCCTACAATGAGCAGTTCTTC.

On this clone: One end of the junction fails to match germline, which may point to a read error. The J gene is TRBJ2-5, the V gene TRBV30; either TRBD1 or TRBD2 may supply D (6 bases each). The V gene's germline CDR1 is GTSNPN and CDR2 SVGIG (reference sequence). The CDR3 contains 12 residues. For the CDR3, the DNA is TGTGCCTGGAGTGAGGGGGGAGAGCTGGGGAACTTC. Its protein product is CAWSEGGELGNF.

Only a few counts were recorded for this clone. V usage is TRBV20-1 and J usage is TRBJ2-7; unclear D gene. Germline-derived CDR1 and CDR2 are DFQATT and SNEGSKA (reference sequence). V shed 5 bases and J shed 6 bases, with 11 bases lying between them. The CDR3 totals 11 residues. The CDR3 is CSAPWAGEQYF. CDR3 DNA sequence: TGCAGTGCTCCCTGGGCCGGCGAGCAGTACTTC.

The chain couples TRBV6-2 or TRBV6-3 to TRBJ1-1; TRBD1 agrees at 9 bases. After removal of 4 bases from V and 5 bases from J, the junction contained 8 bases not matched to a gene. Germline V lookup: CDR1 MNHEY, CDR2 SVGEGT. This CDR3 has 15 residues. For the CDR3, the DNA is TGTGCCAGCAGTTTCGGCGACAGGGGGAGGACTGAAGCTTTCTTT. As protein: CASSFGDRGRTEAFF.

This clone was found once. The rearrangement joins TRBV12-3 or TRBV12-4 to TRBJ2-7; weak D call: TRBD1 (6 bases). The CDR3 runs to 13 residues. V was clipped by 5 bases and J by 3 bases, with 11 bases between them. CDR3 nucleotides: TGTGCCAGCAGTAGACTACAGGGCTACGAGCAGTACTTC. Translated, it gives CASSRLQGYEQYF.

The rearrangement uses TRBV28 and TRBJ1-2, with D possibly being TRBD1 (5 bases). This CDR3 region has 15 residues. Trimming stripped 5 bases from V and 5 bases from J, with 18 bases between. Germline CDR1 is MDHEN and CDR2 is SYDVKM. The CDR3 sequence is CASSAPGARGYGYTF. In DNA form, the CDR3 reads TGTGCCAGCAGTGCCCCCGGGGCCCGAGGGTATGGCTACACCTTC.

This clone showed up just a few times. V is TRBV24-1 and J is TRBJ2-7, with D possibly being TRBD2 (5 bases). Trimming took 3 bases from V and 0 from J, leaving 11 bases between them. The CDR3 is 15 amino acids. Germline V gene lookup returns CDR1 KGHDR and CDR2 SFDVKD. The CDR3 DNA follows: TGTGCCACCAGTGATCCACGTGGGAGCTCCTACGAGCAGTACTTC. It specifies CATSDPRGSSYEQYF.

This clone was detected only a few times. The rearrangement links TRBV19 to TRBJ2-1; weak D call: TRBD1 (5 bases). Germline V gives CDR1 LNHDA, CDR2 SQIVND (reference sequence). The CDR3 consists of 13 residues. The V end lost 3 bases, the J end lost 9 bases, and 12 bases lay between the germline ends. CDR3 loop: CASSIFQGGEQFF. The CDR3 DNA follows: TGTGCCAGTAGTATTTTTCAGGGTGGTGAGCAGTTCTTC.

This clone was detected a few times. The CDR3 is CAISAIQGNNQPQHF. The CDR3 DNA follows: TGTGCCATCAGTGCAATACAGGGAAACAATCAGCCCCAGCATTTT. The gene calls are TRBV10-3 and TRBJ1-5, with TRBD1 as a possible D gene (6 bases). From germline, CDR1 is ENHRY and CDR2 SYGVKD. V lost 4 bases to trimming and J lost 3 bases, with 13 bases between them. The CDR3 spans 15 residues.

The chain uses TRBV5-1 and TRBJ2-7, with 13 nucleotides matching TRBD2. This CDR3 is built from 17 residues. With V trimmed by 3 bases and J by 1 base, 7 bases remained unmatched. Germline values: CDR1 SGHRS, CDR2 YFSETQ. For the CDR3, the DNA is TGCGCCAGCAGCTGGTGGACTAGCGGGAGTATATCCTACGAGCAGTACTTC. Amino acids: CASSWWTSGSISYEQYF.

The rearrangement links TRBV6-1 to TRBJ2-1; D tentatively fits TRBD1 or TRBD2 (5 bases each). Germline V gene lookup returns CDR1 MNHNS and CDR2 SASEGT. The CDR3 is made up of 14 amino acids. V was shortened by 1 base and J by 8 bases, with 12 bases between the two germline ends. The DNA of the CDR3 is TGTGCCAGCAGTGAAGGAGGGGAGAACCATGAGCAGTTCTTC. Its protein product is CASSEGGENHEQFF.

The chain employs TRBV6-5 and TRBJ2-7; TRBD2 aligns across 10 bases. CDR1 and CDR2 (germline): MNHEY, SVGAGI. V shed 3 bases and J 4 bases; nucleotides not matched to a gene: 6. The CDR3 contains 15 residues. The DNA for the CDR3 is TGTGCCAGCAGTTATGATACTAGCGGGGCATACGAGCAGTACTTC. Translated: CASSYDTSGAYEQYF.

This clone was recorded only once. The CDR3 protein is CASSVGSRNNEQFF. The CDR3 DNA reads as TGTGCCAGCAGCGTAGGATCGCGGAACAATGAGCAGTTCTTC. The V call is TRBV9, the J call TRBJ2-1; no firm D call. Trimming removed 0 bases from V and 5 bases from J, with 9 bases in between. This CDR3 contains 14 residues. Looked up from germline, CDR1 is SGDLS and CDR2 is YYNGEE.

The J gene is TRBJ1-2, the V gene TRBV19; maybe TRBD1 (5 bases). Germline V gene data show CDR1 as LNHDA and CDR2 as SQIVND (reference sequence). The CDR3 totals 15 residues. The V end was cut by 2 bases, the J end by 4 bases, with 14 bases between. The CDR3 sequence is CASSIKGQEPYGYTF. For the CDR3, the DNA is TGTGCCAGTAGTATAAAGGGGCAGGAACCCTATGGCTACACCTTC.

The chain has TRBV6-1 and TRBJ2-3; 9 bases are a match to TRBD2. This CDR3 has 17 residues. J lost 4 bases, V lost 1 base, and 9 bases had no gene match. Germline values: CDR1 MNHNS, CDR2 SASEGT. The CDR3 sequence: CASSEVIGGRGPDTQYF. As DNA, the CDR3 is TGTGCCAGCAGTGAAGTTATCGGCGGGAGGGGTCCAGATACGCAGTATTTT.

V is TRBV6-2 or TRBV6-3 and J is TRBJ2-6, with a tentative D call TRBD1 (6 bases). CDR1 is MNHEY, CDR2 SVGEGT, per germline. The CDR3 loop spans 16 amino acids. V lost 6 bases and J lost 0, with 12 bases in between. CDR3 sequence reads: CASSPTGSSGANVLTF. DNA for the CDR3: TGTGCCAGCAGCCCTACAGGGTCCTCTGGGGCCAACGTCCTGACTTTC.